Below, one TCR beta chain is given with its context. Germline V lookup: CDR1 SGHRS, CDR2 YFSETQ. The CDR3 runs 15 residues. The ends lost 2 bases at V and 0 bases at J; junction bases unmatched: 5. The sample is drawn from a study of cytotoxic CD8 clonotypes in ibrutinib-treated CLL. About the study: Sample averages reached hundreds of thousands of productive templates and tens of thousands of productive rearrangements.

Profiled with immunoSEQ multiplex PCR; TCRdb holds only in-frame clones, not every one. The sample lists roughly 56,000 clones, approximately 71% occurring once. V usage is TRBV5-1 and J usage is TRBJ2-7; 7 nucleotides agree with TRBD1. The sequence was obtained from a human donor with chronic lymphocytic leukemia. Here the sequenced sample was PBMCs, taken after 12 months of ibrutinib treatment. The CDR3 loop reads CASSLTGTASYEQYF. The CDR3 DNA sequence: TGCGCCAGCAGCTTAACCGGGACAGCCTCCTACGAGCAGTACTTC. The full variable domain, its missing parts supplied by reference TRBV5-1 and TRBJ2-7, is KAGVTQTPRYLIKTRGQQVTLSCSPISGHRSVSWYQQTPGQGLQFLFEYFSETQRNKGNFPGRFSGRQFSNSRSEMNVSTLELGDSALYLCASSLTGTASYEQYFGPGTRLTVT.